One sample yielded the 29 T cell receptor beta chains listed below, sequenced in a study of CD4 and CD8 cells across lung adenocarcinoma regions. TCRdb independently ran MiXCR on the PCR reads; one entry per CDR3 protein. The table lists 25,000 or so distinct CDR3 sequences, more than 45% of them singletons. The sample consisted of CD4+ T cells from the center of a lung tumor. The receptors shown here come from a male donor with lung adenocarcinoma. The CD4 and CD8 labels of this study may be unreliable.

This clonotype showed up many times. At one of its ends the junction is not consistent with the germline gene, which may arise from a read error. The chain has TRBV7-2 and TRBJ2-1, with D possibly matching TRBD2 (6 bases). Matching the DNA end better, TRBJ2-7 makes the J call doubtful. This CDR3 has 15 amino acids. Germline loops: CDR1 SGHTA, CDR2 FQGNSA. In nucleotides, the CDR3 is TGTGCCAGCAGCCTAGCCGGGGACTCGTACTACGAGCAGTACTTC. Encoded protein: CASSLAGDSYYEQYF.

This clonotype is labeled as medium-sized. V is TRBV10-2 and J is TRBJ2-1; 10 nucleotides line up with TRBD1. Judging by the DNA end, TRBJ2-5 fits better; the J call may be wrong. CDR1 is WSHSY, CDR2 SAAADI, per germline. The CDR3 totals 16 residues. The CDR3 sequence is CASRKFGTGAAETQYF. In DNA form, the CDR3 reads TGCGCCAGCAGAAAATTCGGGACAGGGGCTGCAGAGACCCAGTACTTC.

This chain links TRBV12-3 or TRBV12-4 with TRBJ2-2; possible D gene TRBD2, 7 bases. CDR3 length equals 16 residues. Trimming pared 2 bases from V and 0 bases from J, leaving 10 bases between. The CDR3 sequence is CASSLRGGSNTGELFF. The CDR3 DNA reads TGTGCCAGCAGTTTAAGGGGGGGCTCGAACACCGGGGAGCTGTTTTTT.

This clonotype was picked up many times. The J gene is TRBJ2-7, the V gene TRBV30; tentative D call: TRBD2 (6 bases). The CDR3 is 14 residues long. The V gene's germline CDR1 is GTSNPN and CDR2 SVGIG (reference sequence). V lost 0 bases and J 1 base, leaving 10 bases between the germline ends. This CDR3 reads CAWSVWGVSYEQYF. The CDR3 nucleotides are TGTGCCTGGAGTGTATGGGGGGTTTCCTACGAGCAGTACTTC. The whole variable domain, remainder taken from reference TRBV30 and TRBJ2-7, is SQTIHQWPATLVQPVGSPLSLECTVEGTSNPNLYWYRQAAGRGLQLLFYSVGIGQISSEVPQNLSASRPQDRQFILSSKKLLLSDSGFYLCAWSVWGVSYEQYFGPGTRLTVT.

The chain is built from TRBV7-3 and TRBJ2-1; 9 nucleotides align to TRBD2. From germline, CDR1 is SGHTA and CDR2 FQGTGA. This CDR3 comprises 16 residues. Losses at the gene ends were 4 bases for V and 6 bases for J; bases not matched to a gene: 10. The CDR3 is CASSSKSGRLGNEQFF. The CDR3 coding sequence is TGTGCCAGCAGCTCGAAGAGCGGGAGGTTAGGCAATGAGCAGTTCTTC. Full variable domain (outside the CDR3, taken from reference TRBV7-3 and TRBJ2-1): GAGVSQTPSNKVTEKGKYVELRCDPISGHTALYWYRQSLGQGPEFLIYFQGTGAADDSGLPNDRFFAVRPEGSVSTLKIQRTERGDSAVYLCASSSKSGRLGNEQFFGPGTRLTVL.

The CDR3 region is CASSERSGRAINEQYF. DNA for the CDR3: TGCGCCAGCAGTGAGAGGAGCGGGAGGGCCATCAATGAGCAGTATTTT. This chain connects TRBV10-1 to TRBJ2-3, with TRBD2 matching 10 bases. Germline V gene lookup returns CDR1 WNHNN and CDR2 SYGVQD (reference sequence). Trimming at V came to 2 bases and at J to 11 bases, leaving 13 bases not matched to a gene. CDR3 size: 16 residues.

This clonotype was counted ten times or more. V usage is TRBV4-1 and J usage is TRBJ2-5, with TRBD2 identical over 10 bases. The germline V gene has CDR1 MGHRA and CDR2 YSYEKL. This CDR3 comprises 17 residues. The trim removed 3 bases at V and 5 bases at J, leaving 12 bases unmatched. CDR3 coding DNA: TGCGCCAGCAGCCAGGCCCCTAGCGGGAGTAGGGGGGAGACCCAGTACTTC. Residues: CASSQAPSGSRGETQYF.

By share, this clonotype ranks as medium-sized. The chain links TRBV10-2 to TRBJ2-2; D unresolved. The CDR3 extends over 11 amino acids. The germline gives CDR1 WSHSY, CDR2 SAAADI. V gave up 6 bases and J gave up 3 bases, with 2 bases separating them. The CDR3 spells CASRHTGELFF. The CDR3 DNA follows: TGCGCCAGCAGACACACCGGGGAGCTGTTTTTT.

This clonotype is medium-sized in the sample. J is TRBJ2-2 and V is TRBV6-1; D is undetermined. This CDR3 is built from 15 residues. The V gene's germline CDR1 is MNHNS and CDR2 SASEGT. Trimming removed 2 bases from V and 5 bases from J, with 12 bases in between. CDR3 in amino acids: CASSEFYGSTGELFF. The CDR3, as DNA: TGTGCCAGCAGTGAATTCTATGGTAGTACCGGGGAGCTGTTTTTT.

The CDR3: CASSTTGTGDGYTF. DNA for the CDR3: TGTGCCAGCAGTACCACCGGGACAGGGGACGGCTACACCTTC. V and J are TRBV6-1 and TRBJ1-2; 10 bases fit TRBD1. Germline lookup yields CDR1 MNHNS and CDR2 SASEGT. This CDR3 comprises 14 residues. V was pared by 5 bases and J by 8 bases, with 8 bases of the junction left unmatched.

This clonotype was seen at least ten times. This rearrangement joins TRBV25-1 to TRBJ2-1; maybe TRBD1 (6 bases). CDR1 MGHDK and CDR2 SYGVNS come from the germline V gene. The CDR3 spans 12 residues. V was shortened by 2 bases and J by 9 bases, with 8 bases between the two germline ends. The CDR3 DNA follows: TGTGCCAGCAGTGAACAGGGGTTTGAGCAGTTCTTC. Translation gives CASSEQGFEQFF.

In its sample, this clonotype was seen many times. J is TRBJ1-2 and V is TRBV12-3 or TRBV12-4; D remains unclear. V was pared by 5 bases and J by 1 base, with 8 bases between. The CDR3 has 13 residues. The CDR3 spells CASSLGINYGYTF. CDR3 bases: TGTGCCAGCAGTCTCGGGATTAACTATGGCTACACCTTC.

The table lists this clonotype with a few counts. V gene TRBV6-1 combines with J gene TRBJ2-1; TRBD1 aligns across 9 bases. Germline CDR1 MNHNS, CDR2 SASEGT. Trimming at V came to 7 bases and at J to 10 bases, leaving 5 bases not matched to a gene. The CDR3 contains 12 residues. The CDR3 protein is CASTGTGREQFF. In DNA form, the CDR3 reads TGTGCCAGCACGGGGACAGGGCGGGAGCAGTTCTTC.

The table lists this clonotype with many counts. The V call is TRBV27, the J call TRBJ2-1; 9 positions agree with TRBD1. With the DNA end fitting TRBJ2-7 better, the J assignment may be wrong. Germline assignment: CDR1 MNHEY and CDR2 SMNVEV (reference sequence). This CDR3 is built from 14 residues. This chain's CDR3 is CASSGTGSNYEQYF. CDR3 nucleotide sequence: TGTGCCAGCAGTGGGACAGGGAGTAACTACGAGCAGTACTTC.

This clonotype was detected ten times or more. This chain connects TRBV4-1 to TRBJ2-5, with D tentatively TRBD2 (5 bases). The end of the DNA aligns better with TRBJ2-7, so the J call may be wrong. The germline gives CDR1 MGHRA, CDR2 YSYEKL. The CDR3 runs 13 residues. CDR3 protein: CASSQGVAYEQYF. In nucleotides, the CDR3 is TGCGCCAGCAGCCAGGGAGTCGCCTACGAGCAGTACTTC.

This clonotype showed up many times. The V call is TRBV4-1, the J call TRBJ1-2; 8 bases agree with TRBD1. Germline CDR1 is MGHRA and CDR2 is YSYEKL. Trimming took 4 bases from V and 4 from J; bases not matched to a gene: 8. CDR3 length: 15 amino acids. CDR3 nucleotide sequence: TGCGCCAGCAGCCTCCACGGACAGGGAAGCTATGGCTACACCTTC. Translating gives CASSLHGQGSYGYTF.

This clonotype was recorded a few times. The J gene is TRBJ2-5, the V gene TRBV14, with TRBD2 matching over 12 bases. Trimming cost V 1 base and J 5 bases; bases outside gene matches: 5. This CDR3 contains 16 residues. Germline V CDR1 and CDR2: SGHDN, FVKESK. CDR3 protein: CASSQARLAGGETQYF. CDR3 in DNA: TGTGCCAGCAGCCAAGCGCGGCTAGCGGGGGGGGAGACCCAGTACTTC.

A note on this clonotype: No conserved phenylalanine or tryptophan is present at the end of the CDR3, so a read error is the likely explanation. The DNA is omitted, as the CDR3 cannot be located on it reliably, and the CDR3 follows TCRdb's listing. This chain connects TRBV6-5 to TRBJ2-1; whether TRBD2, the table's D call, matches the DNA was not checked. Including both end residues, the CDR3 is 16 amino acids long. Germline CDR1 MNHEY, CDR2 SVGAGI. The chain's CDR3 is CASSYAAAVGTASWHS.

The chain links TRBV10-2 to TRBJ2-1, with D perhaps being TRBD1 or TRBD2 (6 bases each). The DNA end favors TRBJ2-7, so the J call may be wrong. The germline V gene has CDR1 WSHSY and CDR2 SAAADI. The CDR3 covers 17 residues. The CDR3 protein is CASSESDRRGAEDEQYF. CDR3 nucleotides: TGCGCCAGCAGTGAGTCCGACAGAAGGGGGGCTGAGGACGAGCAGTACTTC.

This clonotype is a singleton in its sample. At one boundary the junction diverges from the germline segment, which might be a read error. The chain is built from TRBV6-5 and TRBJ2-3; TRBD2 is a possible D gene (8 bases). Germline V CDR1 and CDR2: MNHEY, SVGAGI. The CDR3 has 18 residues. In DNA, the CDR3 is TGCGCCAGCTGTTGTGCGGGACTAGGGGGCCGGCCCATGGATACCCAGTATTTT. Its protein product is CASCCAGLGGRPMDTQYF.

Details on this clonotype: At one end, the junction sequence differs from germline, possibly due to a read error. The chain has TRBV6-1 and TRBJ2-3; D possibly uses TRBD1 or TRBD2 (6 bases each). Germline values: CDR1 MNHNS, CDR2 SASEGT. There are 14 residues in the CDR3. CDR3 coding DNA: TGTGCGGGCAAAGGGGGGAGAGGGCGAGATACGCAGTACTTT. Its protein is CAGKGGRGRDTQYF.

This clonotype occurred a few times. The chain is built from TRBV14 and TRBJ1-1; 7 nucleotides align to TRBD1. The CDR3 covers 13 residues. V gave up 4 bases and J gave up 5 bases; unmatched junction bases: 4. Germline V gene sequence: CDR1 SGHDN, CDR2 FVKESK. Here the CDR3 DNA reads TGTGCCAGCAGCCTAGCAGGGGGTACTGAAGCTTTCTTT. Translated, it gives CASSLAGGTEAFF.

In this sample, this clonotype turned up once. The chain joins TRBV27 to TRBJ2-5; D remains unclear. The last part of the DNA fits TRBJ2-1 better; the J call may be wrong. There are 17 residues in the CDR3. The V gene's germline CDR1 is MNHEY and CDR2 SMNVEV (reference sequence). The CDR3 region is CASSSLLVAILSNEQFF. The DNA for the CDR3 is TGTGCCAGCAGTTCCCTTTTGGTAGCAATACTTTCCAATGAGCAGTTCTTC.

This clonotype rates as medium-sized. The gene calls are TRBV6-1 and TRBJ2-1; maybe TRBD2 (5 bases). CDR3 size: 14 residues. V dropped 0 bases and J dropped 10 bases, with 13 bases sitting between them. Germline CDR1 and CDR2: MNHNS and SASEGT. The CDR3 sequence: CASSEAGDGYEQFF. DNA for the CDR3: TGTGCCAGCAGTGAAGCGGGAGACGGCTACGAGCAGTTCTTC.

In its sample, this clonotype was seen once. One junction end disagrees with the germline gene, perhaps due to a read error. The V call is TRBV27, the J call TRBJ2-7; 7 bases line up with TRBD1. Germline V gene sequence: CDR1 MNHEY, CDR2 SMNVEV (reference sequence). This CDR3 contains 17 residues. The CDR3 sequence: CASSFSRGSPGAYDLNF. DNA for the CDR3: TGTGCCAGCAGTTTCTCCAGGGGGTCCCCTGGGGCCTACGACCTGAATTTC.

About this clonotype: One junction end does not reproduce the germline sequence, and a read error may be involved. This chain links TRBV6-5 with TRBJ2-4; D gene uncertain. Per the germline V gene, CDR1 is MNHEY and CDR2 is SVGAGI. The length of the CDR3 is 13 residues. CDR3 residues: CASSYSFDYIQYF. The CDR3 nucleotides read TGTGCCAGCAGTTACTCATTCGATTACATTCAGTATTTC.

A remark on this clonotype: A read error may account for a junction end that differs from germline. V and J are TRBV6-1 and TRBJ2-1; TRBD2 might be the D (5 bases). The CDR3 is 15 residues long. CDR1 is MNHNS and CDR2 is SASEGT in the germline V gene. CDR3 residues: CASTTAAVSNNEQYF. The CDR3 DNA follows: TGTGCCAGCACCACAGCGGCAGTGTCCAACAATGAGCAGTACTTT.

The V gene is TRBV6-1, the J gene TRBJ2-3, with D perhaps TRBD1 or TRBD2 (6 bases each). The CDR3 runs to 16 residues. Per the germline V gene, CDR1 is MNHNS and CDR2 is SASEGT. The germline V and J ends were trimmed by 11 bases and 11 bases, with 32 bases remaining between them. CDR3 coding DNA: TGTGCCGGCCTGGGGGGCCAGGCGGTGAGCACCGAGGAGCAGTATTTT. Translating gives CAGLGGQAVSTEEQYF.

This clonotype has just a few counts. The rearrangement uses TRBV28 and TRBJ1-2, with D possibly TRBD1 on 5 matching bases. The CDR3 has 16 amino acids. V gave up 5 bases and J gave up 4 bases, with 20 bases separating them. From germline, CDR1 is MDHEN and CDR2 SYDVKM. CDR3 in amino acids: CASSRLWGRGRYGYTF. In DNA, the CDR3 is TGTGCCAGCAGTCGCCTGTGGGGTAGGGGCCGCTATGGCTACACCTTC.